These 15 T cell receptor beta chains were sequenced from one sample in a study of blood T cell repertoires in COVID-19. Using immunoSEQ multiplex PCR, the repertoire was profiled, and TCRdb retains in-frame clones only, with some absent. The sample records fewer than 300,000 clones, about 85% being singletons. The sample consisted of peripheral blood. The origin of the receptors is a man in his sixties who had recovered from COVID-19.

This chain links TRBV5-1 with TRBJ1-5; weak D call: TRBD1 (6 bases). Germline-derived CDR1 and CDR2 are SGHRS and YFSETQ. V was trimmed by 5 bases and J by 0 bases, leaving 12 bases between them. This CDR3 contains 15 residues. CDR3 nucleotides: TGCGCCAGCAGAACCGGGACAAATAGCAATCAGCCCCAGCATTTT. It encodes CASRTGTNSNQPQHF.

V usage is TRBV6-5 and J usage is TRBJ2-7; perhaps TRBD2 as D (6 bases). The CDR3 is 14 amino acids. The V gene's germline CDR1 is MNHEY and CDR2 SVGAGI. Trimming left V 4 bases short and J 0 bases short, with 10 bases between. The CDR3 region has the DNA TGTGCCAGCAGTTTCGCCGGGAGCTCCTACGAGCAGTACTTC. Translation gives CASSFAGSSYEQYF.

The V call is TRBV2, the J call TRBJ1-4, with 8 positions matching TRBD1. The CDR3 runs 14 residues. V lost 2 bases, J lost 8 bases, and 4 bases stayed unmatched. From germline, CDR1 is SNHLY and CDR2 FYNNEI. For the CDR3, the DNA is TGTGCCAGCAGTGAACCGGGACAGGAGGAAAAACTGTTTTTT. Translation: CASSEPGQEEKLFF.

The rearrangement uses TRBV30 and TRBJ2-5; D is possibly TRBD2 (6 bases). The germline gives CDR1 GTSNPN, CDR2 SVGIG (reference sequence). The CDR3 spans 12 residues. Between the trimmed V and J ends, which lost 5 bases and 6 bases, there was a span of 13 bases. As DNA, the CDR3 is TGTGCCTGGTCCCAGGAGGGACAGACCCAGTACTTC. Its translation: CAWSQEGQTQYF.

The chain has TRBV24-1 and TRBJ2-3; 8 positions agree with TRBD1. Germline V lookup: CDR1 KGHDR, CDR2 SFDVKD. The CDR3 runs 15 residues. The V segment lost 4 bases and the J segment 3 bases; nucleotides outside the gene matches: 5. CDR3 sequence: CATSEGQAGTDTQYF. DNA of the CDR3: TGTGCCACCAGTGAGGGACAGGCGGGGACAGATACGCAGTATTTT.

The rearrangement links TRBV7-2 to TRBJ2-7; 8 bases agree with TRBD1. The V and J ends lost 5 bases and 3 bases, in that order; junction bases with no gene match: 9. The germline gives CDR1 SGHTA, CDR2 FQGNSA. This CDR3 spans 15 amino acids. This CDR3 reads CASSQGQGKLYEQYF. CDR3 nucleotides: TGTGCCAGCAGCCAAGGACAGGGTAAACTCTACGAGCAGTACTTC.

This chain uses TRBV7-6 with TRBJ2-5; possibly TRBD2 for D (7 bases). The CDR3 is 16 residues long. V lost 5 bases to trimming and J lost 0 bases, with 16 bases between them. Germline CDR1 SGHVS, CDR2 FNYEAQ. CDR3 loop: CASSPAGAEYQETQYF. The CDR3 nucleotides are TGTGCCAGCAGCCCTGCGGGGGCCGAGTACCAAGAGACCCAGTACTTC.

This chain uses TRBV15 with TRBJ2-4; D is unclear. CDR1 is LNHNV and CDR2 is YYDKDF in the germline V gene (reference sequence). The CDR3 is made up of 15 amino acids. The ends were cut back, 0 bases at V and 3 bases at J, with 9 bases in the middle. CDR3 in amino acids: CATSREQQRKNIQYF. For the CDR3, the DNA is TGTGCCACCAGCAGAGAGCAACAACGCAAAAACATTCAGTACTTC.

The V gene is TRBV5-1, the J gene TRBJ2-7; D might be TRBD1 (5 bases). Looked up from germline, CDR1 is SGHRS and CDR2 is YFSETQ. Between the trimmed V and J ends, which lost 0 bases and 3 bases, there was a span of 7 bases. The CDR3 is 13 amino acids. CDR3 region: CASSLAGYYEQYF. CDR3 in DNA: TGCGCCAGCAGCTTGGCAGGGTACTACGAGCAGTACTTC.

The V gene is TRBV4-2, the J gene TRBJ2-2, with D tentatively TRBD2 (6 bases). CDR3 size: 14 residues. Trimming took off 3 bases at V and 4 bases at J, with 9 bases between the two ends. CDR1 and CDR2 from the germline V gene are LGHNA and YNFKEQ. The DNA of the CDR3 is TGTGCCAGCAGCCATTGGGACTCCACCGGGGAGCTGTTTTTT. This encodes CASSHWDSTGELFF.

The J gene is TRBJ2-7, the V gene TRBV7-8; TRBD2 matches at 13 bases. Germline CDR1 and CDR2: SGHVS and FQNEAQ. There are 16 residues in the CDR3. J gave up 6 bases and V 3 bases, and 8 bases lay outside the gene matches. The CDR3 DNA sequence: TGTGCCAGCAGCTTCCGGACTAGCGGGGGTAGGGGCGAGCAGTACTTC. Residues: CASSFRTSGGRGEQYF.

The chain links TRBV2 to TRBJ1-2; 9 bases align to TRBD1. Trimming at V came to 7 bases and at J to 5 bases, leaving 14 bases not matched to a gene. The germline gives CDR1 SNHLY, CDR2 FYNNEI. The CDR3 spans 16 residues. The CDR3 reads CASTPGQGVLQYGYTF. The CDR3 DNA sequence: TGTGCCAGCACCCCGGGACAGGGTGTTTTACAGTATGGCTACACCTTC.

This clone was detected once. V is TRBV5-1 and J is TRBJ1-2; 7 nucleotides line up with TRBD1. The germline V gene has CDR1 SGHRS and CDR2 YFSETQ. CDR3 length: 15 amino acids. Trimming cost V 0 bases and J 3 bases; bases outside gene matches: 5. The CDR3 sequence: CASSLGQGTHYGYTF. As DNA, the CDR3 is TGCGCCAGCAGCTTGGGACAGGGAACACACTATGGCTACACCTTC.

The CDR3 loop is CASSLSGQIYEQYF. The CDR3 DNA sequence: TGTGCCAGCAGCTTATCGGGACAGATCTACGAGCAGTACTTC. V and J are TRBV13 and TRBJ2-7; TRBD1 agrees at 7 bases. Trimming removed 2 bases from V and 3 bases from J; junction bases left unmatched: 4. Per germline, CDR1 PRHDT and CDR2 FYEKMQ (reference sequence). This CDR3 contains 14 residues.

This sequence joins TRBV6-5 and TRBJ1-1; 7 bases line up with TRBD1. In germline, CDR1 is MNHEY, CDR2 SVGAGI. V gave up 8 bases and J gave up 0 bases; unmatched junction bases: 0. The length of the CDR3 is 12 residues. The CDR3 is CASDRVNTEAFF. In DNA form, the CDR3 reads TGTGCCAGCGACAGGGTGAACACTGAAGCTTTCTTT.